One T cell receptor beta chain is described in this entry. The antigen remains unidentified. Then a second PCR, running roughly 6 to 11 cycles, was carried out with a sample-barcoded 5' primer and a J-beta primer mix. Tagging of each cDNA molecule was performed by a template-switch adaptor with 12 random nucleotides. MiXCR, applied by TCRdb to the 5' RACE reads, yields one record per CDR3 protein. The table has approximately 790,000 distinct CDR3 sequences, approximately 65% seen once. These data come from a study of blood T cells in healthy people across ages. Findings and limits, study-wide: Possibly, changes in expanded clonotypes were confounded because donor CMV status was unknown.

The sample was blood. The receptor was derived from a man aged 25 to 40 in good health.

The CDR3 is CASSPGQDPYNEQFF. CDR3 sequence (DNA): TGTGCCAGCAGTCCGGGACAGGACCCCTACAATGAGCAGTTCTTC. The chain has TRBV9 and TRBJ2-1; the match to TRBD1 covers 8 bases. V was pared by 5 bases and J by 2 bases, with 6 bases of the junction left unmatched. Germline CDR1 and CDR2: SGDLS and YYNGEE. CDR3 length equals 15 residues.